This record covers a single T cell receptor beta chain. This table comes from immunoSEQ multiplex PCR, and its TCRdb copy is limited to in-frame clones, with some not included. The sample holds about 330,000 clones, more than 90% seen once. This record belongs to a study of blood T cell repertoires in COVID-19. At the level of the study: T cells, B-cell-depleted T cells, or PBMCs provided the cDNA or gDNA that served as material.

The CDR3 is 19 amino acids. Germline CDR1 reads MDHEN; CDR2 reads SYDVKM. Trimming cost V 3 bases and J 1 base, with 19 bases left between them. Self-reported history from a screening survey and questionnaire set each donor's cohort. Specimen: PBMCs or T cells enriched from blood (not recorded which). This sequence was found in a woman aged 25 to 45 who had recovered from COVID-19. The genes are TRBV28 and TRBJ1-6; D perhaps matches TRBD1 (5 bases). CDR3 nucleotides: TGTGCCAGCAGTTTTGACGGGGACGGGGGGGGATCCTATAATTCACCCCTCCACTTT. It encodes CASSFDGDGGGSYNSPLHF.